These T cell receptor beta chains were read from a single sample in a study of CD8+CD57+ T cells in acquired aplastic anemia. MiXCR was run by TCRdb on the reads, yielding one entry per CDR3 protein. The sample shows 150,000 to 200,000 distinct CDR3 sequences, 63% of them seen only once. The source material was sorted CD4+, CD8+, or CD8+CD57+ T cells (not recorded which) from PBMCs. These receptors all come from a human donor in good health. CDR3s include the opening cysteine and the closing phenylalanine or tryptophan. A D gene is named only where the DNA matches it firmly. Clone size is given for some rows only: seen once, a few or many times, or a class if the clone is expanded.

NA	TRBV7-3	TRBD1	TRBJ2-3	TGTGCCAGCAGCTTAGGGAACGACAGGGTCCACACGCAGTATTTT	CASSLGNDRVHTQYF
once	TRBV2	TRBD2	TRBJ2-3	TGTGCCAGCAGTGCGACTAGCGGATACACAGATACGCAGTATTTT	CASSATSGYTDTQYF
NA	TRBV7-9	NA	TRBJ2-3	TGTGCCAGCAGCTTTGGCGGTAGCACAGATATGCAGTATTTT	CASSFGGSTDMQYF
NA	TRBV7-2	TRBD1	TRBJ2-1	TGTGCCAGCACCCCGGGACAGGGGGCCCATGAGCAGTTCTTC	CASTPGQGAHEQFF
NA	TRBV20-1	TRBD1	TRBJ1-1	TGCGGTGCTAGGGGACAGGGGGACACTGAAGCTTTCTTT	CGARGQGDTEAFF
NA	TRBV7-2	NA	TRBJ2-5	TGCGCCAGCAGCTTGTTAGGGACTTCACAAGAGACCCAGTACTTC	CASSLLGTSQETQYF
few	TRBV25-1	NA	TRBJ2-1	TGTGCCAGCAGTGGGTATCGGGCGAAGTTCTTC	CASSGYRAKFF
NA	TRBV25-1	NA	TRBJ2-2	TGTGCCAGCAGTGAACTCTACAGGGGACTCGGGGAGCTGTTTTTT	CASSELYRGLGELFF
NA	TRBV9	TRBD1	TRBJ1-1	TGTGCCAGCAGTGATACTCGGACAGGGGGCGAGGGGAACACTGAAGCTTTCTTT	CASSDTRTGGEGNTEAFF
NA	TRBV7-9	NA	TRBJ2-5	TGTGCCAGCAGCACCCGGGACTACCAAGAGACCCAGTACTTC	CASSTRDYQETQYF
many	TRBV12-3/TRBV12-4	TRBD1	TRBJ2-7	TGTGCCAGCAGCGCCGGGACAGGCACCTACGAGCAGTACTTC	CASSAGTGTYEQYF
NA	TRBV20-1	NA	TRBJ1-2	TGCAGTGCTAGAGTTCCTACAGACTATGGCTACACCTTC	CSARVPTDYGYTF
many	TRBV20-1	NA	TRBJ1-2	TGCAGTGCTAGAGAGTGGACGGGCCGTGCCCCCTATGGCTACACCTTC	CSAREWTGRAPYGYTF
once	TRBV19	NA	TRBJ1-1	TGTGCCAGTAAAGAGTTTGGGGAGAGGAACACTGAAGCTTTCTTT	CASKEFGERNTEAFF
NA	TRBV27	NA	TRBJ2-7	TGTGCCAGCAATAAGGGGTACGAGCAGTACTTC	CASNKGYEQYF
many	TRBV6-5	NA	TRBJ1-4	TGTGCCAGCAGTTACGGTGAAAAACTGTTTTTT	CASSYGEKLFF
NA	TRBV20-1	NA	TRBJ1-6	TGCAGTGCTAGAGCGGACCCTGTCTCCCACTTT	CSARADPVSHF
NA	TRBV19	NA	TRBJ1-1	TGTGCCAGTAGGGAAGGACGGTGGAACACTGAAGCTTTCTTT	CASREGRWNTEAFF
NA	TRBV20-1	TRBD2	TRBJ2-5	TGCAGTGCTCACCCTCAGCGGGGTAGGGAAGAGACCCAGTACTTC	CSAHPQRGREETQYF
NA	TRBV2	TRBD1	TRBJ2-3	TGTGCCAGCAGTCTTGGACAGGGCACTAGCACAGATACGCAGTATTTT	CASSLGQGTSTDTQYF
few	TRBV2	TRBD1	TRBJ2-3	TGTGCCAGCAGTGAAGAGGGACAGGGGTCGTCGGATACGCAGTATTTT	CASSEEGQGSSDTQYF
NA	TRBV9	TRBD2	TRBJ2-1	TGTGCCAGCAGCACGCACTCCGGGGGGGTAGGCTTTGAGGGTGAGCAGTTCTTC	CASSTHSGGVGFEGEQFF
many	TRBV2	NA	TRBJ2-3	TGTGCCAGCAGGAGAGGGGGAGCTAGCACAGATACGCAGTATTTT	CASRRGGASTDTQYF
NA	TRBV7-3	NA	TRBJ2-5	TGTGCCAGCAGCCCCAGCGGACTAAGGGGGACCCAGTACTTC	CASSPSGLRGTQYF
few	TRBV15	NA	TRBJ2-1	TGTGCCACCAGCAGAGGGGGGACGGCCGATGAGCAGTTCTTC	CATSRGGTADEQFF
NA	TRBV7-9	NA	TRBJ2-5	TGTGCCAGCAGCTTCCTCTGGGCAAGGGAGACCCAGTACTTC	CASSFLWARETQYF
NA	TRBV2	TRBD1	TRBJ1-6	TGTGCCGGACACAGGGGCTCCTATAATTCACCCCTCCACTTT	CAGHRGSYNSPLHF
once	TRBV9	NA	TRBJ1-3	TGTGCCAGCAGCGTAAGGGGTAACACCATATATTTT	CASSVRGNTIYF
NA	TRBV2	NA	TRBJ2-5	TGTGCCAGCAGTGATCTCCGGGGGTACGAGACCCAGTACTTC	CASSDLRGYETQYF
NA	TRBV20-1	TRBD2	TRBJ2-7	TGCAGTGCTAGAGAGACCCAAGGTAGCGGGGGCGAGCAGTACTTC	CSARETQGSGGEQYF
NA	TRBV2	NA	TRBJ1-2	TGTGCCAGCAGCGAAATCCCGGGACGGCTATATGGCTACACCTTC	CASSEIPGRLYGYTF
many	TRBV7-2	NA	TRBJ2-1	TGTGCCAGCAGCTTAGGGGACCCCAAGGAAGGACTATCCCTATGGCATGAGCAGTTCTTC	CASSLGDPKEGLSLWHEQFF
NA	TRBV15	NA	TRBJ1-5	TGTGCCACCAGCGGAAGATCGGGGAGCAATCAGCCCCAGCATTTT	CATSGRSGSNQPQHF
once	TRBV7-8	NA	TRBJ1-1	TGTGCCAGCACAATAGAACGGCTGAACACTGAAGCTTTCTTT	CASTIERLNTEAFF
NA	TRBV19	TRBD1	TRBJ1-1	TGTGCCAGTAGTATAGGTCAGGGGGCGGCGGGCACTGAAGCTTTCTTT	CASSIGQGAAGTEAFF
many	TRBV7-6	NA	TRBJ2-5	TGTGCCAGCAGCTTAGAAGCAGGGTGGCAAGAGACCCAGTACTTC	CASSLEAGWQETQYF
few	TRBV20-1	NA	TRBJ1-2	TGCAGTGCTAAAGTAGGGGTTGATGGCTACACCTTC	CSAKVGVDGYTF
few	TRBV2	TRBD2	TRBJ2-7	TGTGCCAGCAGTGAGAGCGGGGGGCCGTACGAGCAGTACTTC	CASSESGGPYEQYF
NA	TRBV7-2	NA	TRBJ1-1	TGTGCCAGCAGCTTCACTTACTCGTCTGAAGCTTTCTTT	CASSFTYSSEAFF
NA	TRBV29-1	NA	TRBJ1-1	TGCAGCGTTGACGACGGGGGGAGTAGGGTAGCTTTCTTT	CSVDDGGSRVAFF
few	TRBV6-1	NA	TRBJ2-5	TGTGCCAGCAGTGAAGGGGGCAGGGTGCGCGAGACCCAGTACTTC	CASSEGGRVRETQYF
NA	TRBV5-5	NA	TRBJ2-1	TGTGCCGGCAGCTTAACCCCGGGGTTTGAGCAGTTCTTC	CAGSLTPGFEQFF
NA	TRBV7-7	NA	TRBJ2-1	TGTGCCAGCAGCCCGGCGGGCCACTACAATGAGCAGTTCTTC	CASSPAGHYNEQFF
NA	TRBV29-1	TRBD1	TRBJ2-3	TGCAGCGTTGTCGGGACAGGGGCCACAGATACGCAGTATTTT	CSVVGTGATDTQYF
NA	TRBV2	NA	TRBJ1-5	TGTGCCAGCAGTGCCGCCAGGGTTGGCAATCAGCCCCAGCATTTT	CASSAARVGNQPQHF
NA	TRBV20-1	TRBD2	TRBJ2-3	TGCAGTGCCCTAGCGGGGACCACAGATACGCAGTATTTT	CSALAGTTDTQYF
NA	TRBV3-1	TRBD1	TRBJ2-1	TGTGCCAGCAGCCACCGGGACAGGGGACGCAATGAGCAGTTCTTC	CASSHRDRGRNEQFF
NA	TRBV6-4	NA	TRBJ2-6	TGTGCCAGCAGACAAATGGCAGGGCTCAACGTCCTGACTTTC	CASRQMAGLNVLTF
NA	TRBV19	NA	TRBJ2-7	TGTGCCAGTAGTAACCACAGGGCAACCTACGAGCAGTACTTC	CASSNHRATYEQYF
once	TRBV29-1	NA	TRBJ2-7	TGCAGCGTTGTGGTTAGAGAAGAGCAGTACTTC	CSVVVREEQYF
NA	TRBV11-1	NA	TRBJ2-3	TGTGCCAGCAGCTTAGCTAGCGGAGACACAGATACGCAGTATTTT	CASSLASGDTDTQYF
NA	TRBV13	NA	TRBJ2-7	TGTGCCAGCAGCTTAGGTACGGGACTTCGTACCTACGAGCAGTACTTC	CASSLGTGLRTYEQYF
NA	TRBV5-1	TRBD2	TRBJ2-1	TGTGCCAGCAGCACTACGGGGACTAGCAGCAATGAGCAGTTCTTC	CASSTTGTSSNEQFF
NA	TRBV24-1	NA	TRBJ2-3	TGTGCCACCAGTGATGATCAATTCACAGATACGCAGTATTTT	CATSDDQFTDTQYF